At least ten counts were recorded for the clone carrying this T cell receptor (beta chain). Per the authors' pipeline: Reference gene primer amplification yielded estimated nucleated cell counts. Profiling relied on immunoSEQ multiplex PCR, and the TCRdb table lists in-frame clones only, not all of them. The V and J calls and clone size are taken from that table; D and trimming were inferred from the DNA. Here the sample spans about 300,000 clones, nearly 90% being singletons. In Seattle, patients joined the study during active infection and were tracked longitudinally. This record comes from a study of blood T cell repertoires in COVID-19. Study-wide context: Italy, Spain and the United States were the sources of the convalescent and acute COVID-19 samples. The cDNA or gDNA used as material had been derived from T cells, B-cell-depleted T cells, or PBMCs.

The V and J ends lost 4 bases and 6 bases, in that order; junction bases with no gene match: 11. Germline values: CDR1 SGHTA, CDR2 FQGNSA. The CDR3 extends over 16 amino acids. The sequence was collected from a woman between 25 and 40 years old with COVID-19, enrolled during active disease. The sequenced material came from peripheral blood. The chain couples TRBV7-2 to TRBJ1-5, with 8 bases lining up with TRBD1. CDR3 bases: TGTGCCAGCAGCTCCCGAGTGGTGACAGGGGCTCAGCCCCAGCATTTT. It encodes CASSSRVVTGAQPQHF.